This T cell receptor beta chain comes out of a study of graft-versus-host responses after intestinal transplantation. The method was immunoSEQ multiplex PCR; TCRdb's version includes in-frame clones alone and lacks a portion of them. The table lists 40,000 to 55,000 clones, 75% to 95% of them singletons, with 4.4% in the top ten. V lost 3 bases, J lost 4 bases, and 19 bases lay in between. This CDR3 has 16 residues. Germline V gene data show CDR1 as SQVTM and CDR2 as ANQGSEA. Specimen: PBMCs, collected 524 days after transplant. The receptor's source is a human patient who received an intestinal transplant, so some T cells may come from the graft donor. This chain links TRBV29-1 with TRBJ2-1, with D uncertain. CDR3 sequence reads: CSVENSAERRYNEQFF. The CDR3 DNA reads as TGCAGCGTTGAGAATTCCGCGGAAAGGCGTTACAATGAGCAGTTCTTC.